This T cell receptor (beta chain) is from a study of cytomegalovirus exposure and HLA in healthy donors. Study results and limitations: The study labeled 150 to 200 TCR beta chains cytomegalovirus-associated. TCR beta V- and J-gene trimming was later associated with a missense DCLRE1C variant.

Notes on this clone: As yet, its antigen is unknown.

With 60 Vbeta and 13 Jbeta primers, the PCR was carried out. The protocol was immunoSEQ multiplex PCR, while the TCRdb copy is restricted to in-frame clones and leaves out a portion. The sample table sets out 100,000 to 150,000 clones. V lost 8 bases and J 1 base, leaving 9 bases between the germline ends. The CDR3 totals 13 residues. Germline CDR1 is LNHDA and CDR2 is SQIVND (reference sequence). The gene calls are TRBV19 and TRBJ2-1; TRBD1 might be the D (6 bases). This TCR derives from a man aged 18 to 30 in good health and CMV-seronegative. Sequencing was done on a sample of PBMCs. CDR3 coding DNA: TGTGCCAGTCAGGGGTTGTCCTACAATGAGCAGTTCTTC. Its translation is CASQGLSYNEQFF. Full variable domain (outside the CDR3, taken from reference TRBV19 and TRBJ2-1): DGGITQSPKYLFRKEGQNVTLSCEQNLNHDAMYWYRQDPGQGLRLIYYSQIVNDFQKGDIAEGYSVSREKKESFPLTVTSAQKNPTAFYLCASQGLSYNEQFFGPGTRLTVL.